This T cell receptor (beta chain) was recovered during a study of T cell responses to AZD1222 COVID-19 vaccine. The study's findings and limits: Vaccine-associated CD4 TCRs spanned spike, dominant at 160-218 and 743-854. Among the donors, most were white British and more were female, and clonal diversity was possibly underestimated.

The protocol was immunoSEQ multiplex PCR, while the TCRdb copy is restricted to in-frame clones and leaves out a portion. The sample records approximately 130,000 clones, approximately 93% being singletons. Remarks on this clone: As yet, its antigen is unknown.

CDR3 size: 16 residues. With 0 bases clipped from V and 3 bases from J, the junction kept 5 bases outside the gene matches. Germline V gene data show CDR1 as MNHEY and CDR2 as SVGAGI. This TCR was sampled from an adult in good health. Specimen: peripheral blood, collected on day 0 of AZD1222 vaccination. This sequence joins TRBV6-5 and TRBJ2-7; 10 bases line up with TRBD1. CDR3 in amino acids: CASSYSKTGGFYEQYF. For the CDR3, the DNA is TGTGCCAGCAGTTACTCCAAGACAGGGGGCTTCTACGAGCAGTACTTC.